This T cell receptor (beta chain) appears in the sequencing data of a study of T cell responses to AZD1222 COVID-19 vaccine. J was trimmed by 7 bases and V by 0 bases; bases with no gene match: 4. Germline CDR1 reads SGHVS; CDR2 reads FNYEAQ. This CDR3 comprises 16 residues. Libraries were prepared by immunoSEQ multiplex PCR; TCRdb keeps only in-frame clonotypes and omits some of them. Of 100,000 to 140,000 clones detected, roughly 85% appear once; the ten largest clones hold 4.8%. This clone has a single count. Its antigen is unknown. Overall study findings and caveats: The donor cohort was predominantly white British with a female majority, and clonal diversity may have been underestimated. Per reports, nearly half of all spike-specific TCRs target regions that are unmutated in variants. At 160-218 and 743-854, vaccine-associated CD4 TCRs were dominant, and they spanned spike.

This TCR was recovered from an adult who received the AZD1222 COVID-19 vaccine. V and J are TRBV7-6 and TRBJ1-6; 9 bases line up with TRBD1. This sample comprised peripheral blood, obtained 28 days after the second AZD1222 dose. CDR3 in amino acids: CASSLAGQGGNSPLHF. The CDR3 DNA sequence: TGTGCCAGCAGCTTAGCGGGACAGGGCGGGAATTCACCCCTCCACTTT.